These T cell receptor beta chains were read from a single sample in a study of T cells after posttransplantation cyclophosphamide. The table came from immunoSEQ multiplex PCR; TCRdb's copy has only in-frame clones and leaves some out. There are 7,000 to 10,000 clones in the sample; approximately 98% occur only once, and about 0.25% lies in the top ten. Sequencing was done on a sample of naive CD8+ T cells sorted from PBMCs. The receptors were gathered from a man between 50 and 59 years old in good health, CMV-negative, and a related stem cell transplant donor. CDR3s include the opening cysteine and the closing phenylalanine or tryptophan. The D gene is left open where the match is weak. Size tells how often a clone was seen (once, few, many) or the class of an expanded clone, and some rows leave it out.

CDR3: CASSPMTTSGNEQFF; DNA: TGTGCCAGCAGCCCGATGACGACTAGCGGCAATGAGCAGTTCTTC; V: TRBV7-9; length: 15; size: -; D: TRBD2; J: TRBJ2-1
CDR3: CASSLTGGLSEKLFF; DNA: TGTGCCAGCAGCTTAACGGGGGGGCTGAGTGAAAAACTGTTTTTT; V: TRBV7-3; length: 15; size: -; D: -; J: TRBJ1-4
CDR3: CASSTQTSPDTQYF; DNA: TGTGCCAGCAGCACCCAGACTAGCCCAGATACGCAGTATTTT; V: TRBV9; length: 14; size: -; D: TRBD2; J: TRBJ2-3
CDR3: CASSLGTTGTNTDTQYF; DNA: TGTGCCAGCAGCTTAGGTACCACCGGGACTAACACAGATACGCAGTATTTT; V: TRBV7-3; length: 17; size: -; D: TRBD2; J: TRBJ2-3
CDR3: CASSQDAPGLANQPQHF; DNA: TGCGCCAGCAGCCAAGACGCCCCAGGGTTAGCAAATCAGCCCCAGCATTTT; V: TRBV4-1; length: 17; size: -; D: -; J: TRBJ1-5
CDR3: CASSRTRTQYF; DNA: TGTGCCAGCAGCCGTACTAGGACGCAGTATTTT; V: TRBV9; length: 11; size: -; D: -; J: TRBJ2-3
CDR3: CASSVTRSYEQYF; DNA: TGTGCCAGCAGTGTTACGAGGTCCTACGAGCAGTACTTC; V: TRBV2; length: 13; size: -; D: -; J: TRBJ2-7
CDR3: CASSLDAEGREQYF; DNA: TGTGCCAGCAGCTTAGACGCGGAGGGTAGAGAGCAGTACTTC; V: TRBV13; length: 14; size: -; D: -; J: TRBJ2-7
CDR3: CASSPRAENYEQYF; DNA: TGTGCCAGCAGCCCTAGAGCGGAGAACTACGAGCAGTACTTC; V: TRBV7-8; length: 14; size: once; D: -; J: TRBJ2-7
CDR3: CASSKRTNSGELFF; DNA: TGCGCCAGCAGCAAAAGGACAAATTCCGGGGAGCTGTTTTTT; V: TRBV4-1; length: 14; size: -; D: -; J: TRBJ2-2
CDR3: CASSQSRGQLPSTDTQYF; DNA: TGCGCCAGCAGTCAATCCCGGGGACAGCTCCCCAGCACAGATACGCAGTATTTT; V: TRBV23-1; length: 18; size: -; D: TRBD1; J: TRBJ2-3
CDR3: CASCLSRGNTDTQYF; DNA: TGTGCCAGCTGCCTCTCTCGGGGGAACACAGATACGCAGTATTTT; V: TRBV6-5; length: 15; size: -; D: -; J: TRBJ2-3
CDR3: CASSPKAASSYNEQFF; DNA: TGTGCCAGCAGCCCAAAAGCGGCAAGCTCCTACAATGAGCAGTTCTTC; V: TRBV7-9; length: 16; size: -; D: -; J: TRBJ2-1
CDR3: CASSLIGTTSSGANVLTF; DNA: TGTGCCAGCAGTCTAATCGGGACAACCAGCTCTGGGGCCAACGTCCTGACTTTC; V: TRBV7-6; length: 18; size: -; D: -; J: TRBJ2-6
CDR3: CASSELYDSYSYEQYF; DNA: TGTGCCAGCAGTGAACTTTATGACAGCTATTCCTACGAGCAGTACTTC; V: TRBV6-1; length: 16; size: -; D: -; J: TRBJ2-7
CDR3: CASSQYRGYGYTF; DNA: TGTGCCAGCAGTCAATACAGGGGGTATGGCTACACCTTC; V: TRBV27; length: 13; size: -; D: TRBD1; J: TRBJ1-2
CDR3: CASSQGHSEAFF; DNA: TGTGCCAGCAGCCAGGGACATTCTGAAGCTTTCTTT; V: TRBV14; length: 12; size: -; D: -; J: TRBJ1-1
CDR3: CASSQEGPSSYEQYF; DNA: TGTGCCAGCAGTCAGGAGGGACCGAGCTCCTACGAGCAGTACTTC; V: TRBV27; length: 15; size: -; D: -; J: TRBJ2-7
CDR3: CATSRLNRGNTEAFF; DNA: TGTGCCACCAGCAGACTTAATCGGGGGAACACTGAAGCTTTCTTT; V: TRBV15; length: 15; size: -; D: -; J: TRBJ1-1
CDR3: CASRTLDRAGQPQHF; DNA: TGTGCCAGCAGGACCCTGGACAGGGCAGGTCAGCCCCAGCATTTT; V: TRBV6-1; length: 15; size: -; D: TRBD1; J: TRBJ1-5
CDR3: CASSSKTGGKLEQYF; DNA: TGTGCCAGCAGCTCGAAGACAGGGGGAAAGTTAGAGCAGTACTTC; V: TRBV13; length: 15; size: -; D: TRBD1; J: TRBJ2-7
CDR3: CAISESPIRGANYGYTF; DNA: TGTGCCATCAGTGAGAGTCCCATTCGCGGAGCTAACTATGGCTACACCTTC; V: TRBV10-3; length: 17; size: -; D: -; J: TRBJ1-2
CDR3: CSGLGQREKLFF; DNA: TGCAGCGGTCTAGGGCAGCGGGAAAAACTGTTTTTT; V: TRBV29-1; length: 12; size: -; D: -; J: TRBJ1-4
CDR3: CASSVGPSGRPSYNEQFF; DNA: TGTGCCAGCAGCGTAGGTCCTAGCGGGAGGCCCTCCTACAATGAGCAGTTCTTC; V: TRBV9; length: 18; size: -; D: TRBD2; J: TRBJ2-1
CDR3: CASSLGPTYSGTYGYTF; DNA: TGTGCCAGCAGCTTAGGCCCCACATACTCCGGGACTTATGGCTACACCTTC; V: TRBV7-9; length: 17; size: -; D: -; J: TRBJ1-2
CDR3: CASSPGVWDRGHEQYF; DNA: TGTGCCAGCAGCCCAGGGGTATGGGACAGGGGGCACGAGCAGTACTTC; V: TRBV14; length: 16; size: -; D: TRBD1; J: TRBJ2-7
CDR3: CASSLGGPSQPQHF; DNA: TGTGCCAGCAGCTTAGGGGGGCCATCTCAGCCCCAGCATTTT; V: TRBV7-9; length: 14; size: once; D: -; J: TRBJ1-5
CDR3: CASSVEIGVEKLFF; DNA: TGTGCCAGCAGCGTAGAGATAGGGGTGGAAAAACTGTTTTTT; V: TRBV9; length: 14; size: -; D: -; J: TRBJ1-4
CDR3: CASKGAHGTEAFF; DNA: TGTGCCAGCAAGGGGGCGCATGGCACTGAAGCTTTCTTT; V: TRBV9; length: 13; size: -; D: TRBD1; J: TRBJ1-1
CDR3: CASSPGFRGYEQYF; DNA: TGTGCCAGCAGCCCCGGGTTCCGGGGCTACGAGCAGTACTTC; V: TRBV6-5; length: 14; size: -; D: -; J: TRBJ2-7
CDR3: CASRWGLDEAFF; DNA: TGTGCCAGCAGATGGGGGCTGGATGAAGCTTTCTTT; V: TRBV6-1; length: 12; size: -; D: -; J: TRBJ1-1
CDR3: CASSPQNTEAFF; DNA: TGTGCCAGCTCACCCCAGAACACTGAAGCTTTCTTT; V: TRBV18; length: 12; size: -; D: -; J: TRBJ1-1
CDR3: CASSLGTSGAYEQYF; DNA: TGTGCCAGCAGCTTAGGGACTAGCGGGGCCTACGAGCAGTACTTC; V: TRBV13; length: 15; size: -; D: TRBD2; J: TRBJ2-7
CDR3: CASSRRGVGRDTEAFF; DNA: TGTGCCAGCAGCCGTCGGGGGGTAGGTAGGGACACTGAAGCTTTCTTT; V: TRBV5-6; length: 16; size: -; D: -; J: TRBJ1-1
CDR3: CASTPPEGNTIYF; DNA: TGTGCCAGCACCCCCCCCGAGGGAAACACCATATATTTT; V: TRBV5-4; length: 13; size: -; D: -; J: TRBJ1-3
CDR3: CASSPSPRWSSYEQYF; DNA: TGTGCCAGTAGTCCAAGTCCAAGATGGAGCTCCTACGAGCAGTACTTC; V: TRBV19; length: 16; size: -; D: -; J: TRBJ2-7
CDR3: CASSPTGGTDTQYF; DNA: TGTGCCAGCAGCCCGACAGGGGGCACAGATACGCAGTATTTT; V: TRBV7-3; length: 14; size: -; D: TRBD1; J: TRBJ2-3
CDR3: CASSRDRGNTGELFF; DNA: TGTGCCAGCAGCCGCGACAGGGGAAACACCGGGGAGCTGTTTTTT; V: TRBV11-3; length: 15; size: -; D: TRBD1; J: TRBJ2-2
CDR3: CASSVAGVLAGGSTDTQYF; DNA: TGTGCCAGCAGCGTAGCAGGGGTACTAGCGGGAGGCTCCACAGATACGCAGTATTTT; V: TRBV9; length: 19; size: once; D: TRBD2; J: TRBJ2-3
CDR3: CASSASTSTEQYF; DNA: TGTGCCAGCAGCGCCTCGACTAGTACGGAGCAGTACTTC; V: TRBV9; length: 13; size: -; D: -; J: TRBJ2-7
CDR3: CAWRDGQGRDEQYF; DNA: TGTGCCTGGAGGGATGGACAGGGCCGAGACGAGCAGTACTTC; V: TRBV30; length: 14; size: -; D: TRBD1; J: TRBJ2-7
CDR3: CASRVAGYSSYNEQFF; DNA: TGTGCCAGCAGGGTAGCGGGGTATAGCTCCTACAATGAGCAGTTCTTC; V: TRBV7-2; length: 16; size: -; D: TRBD2; J: TRBJ2-1
CDR3: CASSLGMGAHGYTF; DNA: TGTGCCAGCAGCTTAGGCATGGGGGCGCACGGCTACACCTTC; V: TRBV7-9; length: 14; size: -; D: -; J: TRBJ1-2
CDR3: CASEEGPNTGELFF; DNA: TGTGCCAGTGAGGAGGGACCGAACACCGGGGAGCTGTTTTTT; V: TRBV19; length: 14; size: -; D: -; J: TRBJ2-2
CDR3: CASSESTGGGDYEQYF; DNA: TGTGCCAGCAGTGAAAGTACGGGGGGAGGTGACTACGAGCAGTACTTC; V: TRBV6-1; length: 16; size: once; D: TRBD2; J: TRBJ2-7
CDR3: CASSFGYNTEAFF; DNA: TGTGCCAGCAGCTTCGGTTATAACACTGAAGCTTTCTTT; V: TRBV7-9; length: 13; size: -; D: -; J: TRBJ1-1
CDR3: CASSQERRKVEQFF; DNA: TGTGCCAGCAGCCAAGAAAGGCGGAAGGTTGAGCAGTTCTTC; V: TRBV4-2; length: 14; size: -; D: -; J: TRBJ2-1
CDR3: CASSSSGRAYEQYF; DNA: TGTGCCAGCAGCTCTAGCGGGAGGGCCTACGAGCAGTACTTC; V: TRBV7-8; length: 14; size: -; D: TRBD2; J: TRBJ2-7
CDR3: CASSKGLGSYEQYF; DNA: TGTGCCAGCAGCAAGGGACTAGGATCGTACGAGCAGTACTTC; V: TRBV7-6; length: 14; size: -; D: TRBD2; J: TRBJ2-7
CDR3: CASSLESGLDETQYF; DNA: TGTGCCAGCAGCTTAGAGTCGGGACTAGACGAGACCCAGTACTTC; V: TRBV7-8; length: 15; size: -; D: TRBD2; J: TRBJ2-5
CDR3: CASSQDGGSGEQYF; DNA: TGTGCCAGCAGCCAAGATGGGGGGTCCGGCGAGCAGTACTTC; V: TRBV4-2; length: 14; size: -; D: -; J: TRBJ2-7
CDR3: CASSLTANYGYTF; DNA: TGCGCCAGCAGCTTGACGGCTAACTATGGCTACACCTTC; V: TRBV5-1; length: 13; size: -; D: -; J: TRBJ1-2
CDR3: CASSVLQGGYTDTQYF; DNA: TGTGCCAGCAGTGTACTACAGGGGGGTTACACAGATACGCAGTATTTT; V: TRBV27; length: 16; size: -; D: TRBD1; J: TRBJ2-3
CDR3: CASSLAQGPEQYF; DNA: TGTGCCAGCAGCTTGGCACAGGGTCCCGAGCAGTACTTC; V: TRBV7-9; length: 13; size: -; D: -; J: TRBJ2-7
CDR3: CASSFGLAANEQFF; DNA: TGTGCCAGCAGTTTCGGACTAGCCGCCAATGAGCAGTTCTTC; V: TRBV27; length: 14; size: -; D: TRBD2; J: TRBJ2-1
CDR3: CAWSVLRQGGLEAFF; DNA: TGTGCCTGGAGTGTACTAAGACAGGGAGGTCTTGAAGCTTTCTTT; V: TRBV30; length: 15; size: -; D: TRBD1; J: TRBJ1-1
CDR3: CASSQSWGGATRETQYF; DNA: TGTGCCAGCAGTCAATCCTGGGGGGGAGCCACTCGAGAGACCCAGTACTTC; V: TRBV9; length: 17; size: -; D: TRBD2; J: TRBJ2-5
CDR3: CASRPVNTYNEQFF; DNA: TGTGCCAGCAGGCCTGTTAACACCTACAATGAGCAGTTCTTC; V: TRBV5-8; length: 14; size: -; D: -; J: TRBJ2-1
CDR3: CASSLFGGPTNEKLFF; DNA: TGTGCCAGCAGTTTATTCGGGGGACCAACTAATGAAAAACTGTTTTTT; V: TRBV27; length: 16; size: -; D: -; J: TRBJ1-4
CDR3: CASRPGHFALNTEAFF; DNA: TGTGCCAGCCGGCCGGGACACTTTGCCTTGAACACTGAAGCTTTCTTT; V: TRBV28; length: 16; size: once; D: -; J: TRBJ1-1